This is a list of T cell receptor beta chains from one sample in a study of molecular identifiers for immune sequencing clone quantification. TCRdb called the PCR reads again in MiXCR, with one record for every CDR3 protein. The sample has about 510,000 distinct CDR3 sequences, roughly a fifth seen once. The sample comprised naive CD8+ T cells from blood, with Jurkat cell RNA spiked in. The receptors stem from a human donor in good health. Some libraries in this study had Jurkat cell RNA spiked in. The CDR3 runs from the conserved cysteine through the conserved F or W. The size entry is marked missing in some rows and otherwise reads once, few, many or a size class.

>TRBV6-5|few
CASSPLQGTNEQYF
>TRBV6-5|NA
CASRRLGTEAFF
>TRBV6-2/TRBV6-3|many
CASSYSQGRNEQYF
>TRBV29-1|many
CSVAPGQGAGYEQYF
>TRBV19|many
CASSSWTGGLQPQHF
>TRBV28|many
CASSFLPDRLYEQYF
>TRBV4-1|NA
CASSQLSRGLNEKLFF
>TRBV3-1|NA
CASSQLGSANTGELFF
>TRBV20-1|NA
CSARDTPMGRSTEAFF
>TRBV5-6|many
CASTGTGEYEQYF
>TRBV4-3|NA
CASSQGLTEIDEQFF
>TRBV27|few
CASSLVAGGRETQYF
>TRBV2|few
CASRDTGTVQPQHF
>TRBV19|many
CASSITGAYEQYF
>TRBV24-1|NA
CATSDLQGPRFF
>TRBV29-1|NA
CSAKPGLRGGYTF
>TRBV30|many
CAWSAGANYGYTF
>TRBV20-1|few
CSAIGRVWHTEAFF
>TRBV9|many
CASSLTVGGRTEAFF
>TRBV12-3/TRBV12-4|many
CASRDRGWNSPLHF
>TRBV5-6|many
CASSFAYQETQYF
>TRBV3-1|few
CASSRRVLNEQFF
>TRBV7-9|few
CASSLAGRSGNTIYF
>TRBV4-1|NA
CASSQDRDYYYEQYF
>TRBV4-3|NA
CASSQIHGGAGGTDTQYF
>TRBV4-3|few
CASSPGLGLPEQFF
>TRBV7-6|few
CASSLKSGQNYYEQYF
>TRBV12-3/TRBV12-4|many
CASGGGDTQYF
>TRBV7-9|few
CASTQIGVETQYF
>TRBV19|few
CASMGGTGRNEQYF
>TRBV2|NA
CASSESVAGGPVTDTQYF
>TRBV2|NA
CASSEGRGAGTDTQYF
>TRBV5-1|few
CASSLVGSLRRGHNEQFF
>TRBV7-9|once
CASSLGITGELVF
>TRBV9|few
CASSVGDRVYEQYF
>TRBV4-1|few
CASSQEALAQAREQFF
>TRBV20-1|many
CSAWGSGLRTPSYEQYF
>TRBV30|few
CAWSLRGSYNEQFF
>TRBV4-1|many
CASSQGLSPGGAALDEAFF
>TRBV25-1|NA
CASSVQGGNEQFF
>TRBV6-5|many
CASSPLAGSNEQFF
>TRBV4-1|few
CASSLTRDSEQYF
>TRBV9|many
CASSVASGGSYEQYF
>TRBV27|NA
CASSLLGQDLSYGYTF
>TRBV7-9|NA
CASSLPAGSTGEYLNEQFF
>TRBV5-6|few
CASSTAGLAGIRDTQYF
>TRBV11-2|once
CASRSYAVTGGGGQYF